One and the same sample provided the 2 T cell receptor beta chains below, sequenced in a study of regulatory T cells in long-lasting Graves disease. Time point here: newly diagnosed GD, antithyroid drugs for less than 3 months. The TCR library was made from RNA extracted from PBMCs. Building of the TCR beta libraries involved iRepertoire HTBI primers and Arm-PCR of CDR3 regions. MiXCR, applied by TCRdb to the multiplex PCR reads, yields one record per CDR3 protein. The data hold hundreds of thousands of distinct CDR3 sequences, with about 16% observed a single time. These data were also reused for a study on T cells in Graves' hyperthyroidism and ophthalmopathy.

The material was peripheral blood mononuclear cells (PBMCs), obtained at new diagnosis, from a patient treated with antithyroid drugs. Every receptor here comes from a woman aged 35-65 years with Graves disease.

The chain has TRBV6-2 or TRBV6-3 and TRBJ2-1; D might be TRBD1 or TRBD2, each matching 5 bases. V was shortened by 4 bases and J by 4 bases, with 20 bases between the two germline ends. The CDR3 consists of 17 residues. Germline CDR1 is MNHEY and CDR2 is SVGEGT. CDR3 DNA sequence: TGTGCCAGCAGTTTGGGGCTTGACTTAGCGTCATACAATGAGCAGTTCTTC. Translating it yields CASSLGLDLASYNEQFF.

This clonotype was detected many times. The CDR3 is CASSEAGRGWDTQYF. The CDR3 DNA reads TGTGCCAGCAGTGAAGCGGGCAGGGGATGGGATACGCAGTATTTT. V gene TRBV6-1 combines with J gene TRBJ2-3; a weak D match, TRBD1 (6 bases). CDR1 and CDR2 (germline): MNHNS, SASEGT. V lost 0 bases and J 6 bases, leaving 13 bases between the germline ends. This CDR3 is 15 amino acids long.